This T cell receptor (beta chain) was identified in a study of cytomegalovirus exposure and HLA in healthy donors. Both 60 Vbeta primers and 13 Jbeta primers went into the PCR. TCRdb's table, derived via immunoSEQ multiplex PCR, lists solely in-frame clones and lacks some. The data contain 200,000 to 250,000 clones, roughly 83% of them singletons. The CDR3 totals 14 residues. J was trimmed by 2 bases and V by 1 base; bases with no gene match: 4. Germline V lookup: CDR1 GTSNPN, CDR2 SVGIG (reference sequence). Study-wide results and limits: Later analysis placed DRB1 highest and HLA-C lowest in TCR association rates, which differed by HLA locus. Data from an earlier analysis indicated that most TCR beta V segments were productive either about 87% or about 30% of the time. Immune exposure data for these donors was limited to CMV serostatus. Exclusion as indistinguishable affected some V segments, including TRBV6-2 and TRBV6-3.

This clone was observed a single time. Its cognate antigen is unknown. Sequences were obtained from PBMCs. The chain carries TRBV30 and TRBJ2-7, with 8 bases lining up with TRBD2. This clonotype originated in a boy between 2 and 10 years old in good health and CMV-seronegative. This CDR3 reads CAWSAVAGPYEQYF. CDR3 coding DNA: TGTGCCTGGAGTGCGGTAGCGGGGCCCTACGAGCAGTACTTC.